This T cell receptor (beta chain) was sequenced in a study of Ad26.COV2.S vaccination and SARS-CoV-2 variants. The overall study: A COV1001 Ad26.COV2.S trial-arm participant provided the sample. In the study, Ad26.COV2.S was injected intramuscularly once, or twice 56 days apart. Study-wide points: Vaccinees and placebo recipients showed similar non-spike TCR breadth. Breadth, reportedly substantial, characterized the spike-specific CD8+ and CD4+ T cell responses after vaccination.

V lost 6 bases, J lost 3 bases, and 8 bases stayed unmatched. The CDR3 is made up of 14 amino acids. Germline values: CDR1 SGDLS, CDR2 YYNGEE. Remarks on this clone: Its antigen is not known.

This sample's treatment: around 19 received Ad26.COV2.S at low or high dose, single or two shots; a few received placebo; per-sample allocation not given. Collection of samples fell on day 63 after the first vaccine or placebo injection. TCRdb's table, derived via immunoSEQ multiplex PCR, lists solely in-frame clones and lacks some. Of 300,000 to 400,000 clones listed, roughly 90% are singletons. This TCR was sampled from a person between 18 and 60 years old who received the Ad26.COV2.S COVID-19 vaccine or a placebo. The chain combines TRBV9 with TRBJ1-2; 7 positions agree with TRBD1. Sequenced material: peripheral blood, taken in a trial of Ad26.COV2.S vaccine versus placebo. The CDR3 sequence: CASTPGGEHYGYTF. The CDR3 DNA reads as TGTGCCAGCACCCCAGGGGGGGAACACTATGGCTACACCTTC.